Following are 21 T cell receptor beta chains from one sample sequenced in a study of shared clonotypes between healthy human individuals. This table comes from immunoSEQ multiplex PCR, and its TCRdb copy is limited to in-frame clones, with some not included. The profile shows 300,000 to 400,000 clones, about 73% of them singletons. The material sequenced was memory CD4+ T cells sorted from blood. Noted subset: CD45RA-negative fraction. The receptors were sampled from a man under 40 in good health.

This clone has just a few counts. This CDR3 is CASSLDARVTGELFF. The CDR3 nucleotides are TGTGCCAGCAGCTTGGACGCCCGTGTCACCGGGGAGCTGTTTTTT. The rearrangement uses TRBV7-2 and TRBJ2-2; D gene uncertain. Germline-derived CDR1 and CDR2 are SGHTA and FQGNSA. The CDR3 sequence is 15 residues long. V lost 3 bases and J lost 4, with 12 bases in between.

J is TRBJ1-3 and V is TRBV6-1, with 7 bases matching TRBD1. Germline V lookup: CDR1 MNHNS, CDR2 SASEGT. The trim removed 1 base at V and 0 bases at J, leaving 3 bases unmatched. The CDR3 length is 16 residues. CDR3 coding DNA: TGTGCCAGCAGTGAAGGGGACAGCTACTCTGGAAACACCATATATTTT. This translates into CASSEGDSYSGNTIYF.

The chain links TRBV18 to TRBJ2-1; maybe TRBD2 (5 bases). Germline V gene lookup returns CDR1 KGHSH and CDR2 LQKENI. CDR3 size: 16 residues. Deletions cut 0 bases from V and 2 bases from J, with 11 bases between. CDR3 protein: CASSPPSSLAYNEQFF. The DNA for the CDR3 is TGTGCCAGCTCACCACCCTCTAGCTTGGCCTACAATGAGCAGTTCTTC.

This clone came up a few times. The rearrangement links TRBV19 to TRBJ1-1; TRBD1 agrees at 9 bases. This CDR3 is built from 14 residues. Germline CDR1 reads LNHDA; CDR2 reads SQIVND (reference sequence). The ends lost 7 bases at V and 4 bases at J; junction bases unmatched: 7. CDR3 in amino acids: CASTPDRGGTEAFF. The CDR3 nucleotides read TGTGCCAGTACACCGGACAGGGGAGGCACTGAAGCTTTCTTT.

The V gene is TRBV27, the J gene TRBJ1-3, with 7 bases that match TRBD1. Germline CDR1 MNHEY, CDR2 SMNVEV (reference sequence). V lost 2 bases and J lost 0; bases outside the gene matches: 7. The CDR3 extends over 17 amino acids. CDR3 in DNA: TGTGCCAGCAGTTTACGCAGGGGGAGGTCCTCTGGAAACACCATATATTTT. It translates to CASSLRRGRSSGNTIYF.

V is TRBV2 and J is TRBJ1-5; weak D call: TRBD1 (5 bases). From germline, CDR1 is SNHLY and CDR2 FYNNEI. V gave up 3 bases and J gave up 7 bases, with 13 bases separating them. This CDR3 region has 14 residues. The CDR3 here is CASSDRQSWQPQHF. The CDR3 DNA sequence: TGTGCCAGCAGTGATCGACAGTCGTGGCAGCCCCAGCATTTT.

The chain has TRBV9 and TRBJ2-4; the match to TRBD2 covers 7 bases. Unmatched junction bases numbered 8, after V lost 2 bases and J lost 3 bases. Per the germline V gene, CDR1 is SGDLS and CDR2 is YYNGEE. The CDR3 contains 16 residues. The CDR3 sequence: CASSVGGSSGKNIQYF. CDR3 in DNA: TGTGCCAGCAGCGTCGGGGGGTCCTCAGGCAAAAACATTCAGTACTTC. Full variable domain (outside the CDR3, taken from reference TRBV9 and TRBJ2-4): DSGVTQTPKHLITATGQRVTLRCSPRSGDLSVYWYQQSLDQGLQFLIQYYNGEERAKGNILERFSAQQFPDLHSELNLSSLELGDSALYFCASSVGGSSGKNIQYFGAGTRLSVL.

The V and J genes are TRBV27 and TRBJ1-3, with TRBD1 as a possible D gene (5 bases). The CDR3 contains 13 residues. V lost 7 bases and J lost 11, with 18 bases in between. In germline, CDR1 is MNHEY, CDR2 SMNVEV (reference sequence). CDR3 in DNA: TGTGCCAGCACGGAACGATTGGGGCGGCCCATATATTTT. This codes for CASTERLGRPIYF.

The CDR3 protein is CALRTGGVSPYNEQFF. The CDR3 DNA reads TGTGCCCTGAGGACAGGGGGCGTGTCCCCCTACAATGAGCAGTTCTTC. The chain joins TRBV11-1 to TRBJ2-1, with 11 bases that match TRBD1. V gave up 11 bases and J gave up 2 bases; unmatched junction bases: 11. Germline CDR1 SGHAT, CDR2 FQDESV (reference sequence). CDR3 size: 16 residues.

This chain links TRBV6-5 with TRBJ2-3, with TRBD2 matching over 7 bases. CDR1 and CDR2 from the germline V gene are MNHEY and SVGAGI. The junction had 7 bases not matched to a gene; V was cut back by 4 bases and J by 3 bases. This CDR3 has 15 residues. CDR3 DNA sequence: TGTGCCAGCAGTTTGGGCGGGAGTCGGACAGATACGCAGTATTTT. Its translation: CASSLGGSRTDTQYF.

The chain recombines TRBV6-5 with TRBJ2-2; 14 bases agree with TRBD2. After removal of 7 bases from V and 6 bases from J, the junction contained 1 base not matched to a gene. There are 14 residues in the CDR3. Germline assignment: CDR1 MNHEY and CDR2 SVGAGI. CDR3 region: CASTGLAGAGELFF. The CDR3 DNA follows: TGTGCCAGCACGGGACTAGCGGGAGCCGGGGAGCTGTTTTTT.

V usage is TRBV28 and J usage is TRBJ1-5, with D possibly matching TRBD1 (5 bases). Trimming took 6 bases from V and 0 from J, leaving 12 bases between them. The CDR3 spans 15 residues. Germline CDR1 is MDHEN and CDR2 is SYDVKM. DNA of the CDR3: TGTGCCAGCAGCGAAGGGGATTATAGCAATCAGCCCCAGCATTTT. Translation: CASSEGDYSNQPQHF.

V is TRBV20-1 and J is TRBJ2-7; D possibly corresponds to TRBD1 (6 bases). CDR3 length: 11 amino acids. Trimming left V 6 bases short and J 5 bases short, with 11 bases between. Germline V gene lookup returns CDR1 DFQATT and CDR2 SNEGSKA (reference sequence). The CDR3 DNA sequence: TGCAGTGCCACTCGGACAGACGAGCAGTACTTC. Residues: CSATRTDEQYF.

V and J are TRBV9 and TRBJ2-1; 7 bases map to TRBD1. V dropped 0 bases and J dropped 7; count of bases not matched to a gene: 7. In germline, CDR1 is SGDLS, CDR2 YYNGEE. The CDR3 spans 15 residues. The CDR3 loop reads CASSVGAIQGNEQFF. The CDR3 region has the DNA TGTGCCAGCAGCGTAGGCGCTATACAGGGGAATGAGCAGTTCTTC.

Regarding this clone: It may be a read error: a sequence one base away is much more abundant. In the same sample, other DNA sequences code for this CDR3. V gene TRBV28 combines with J gene TRBJ2-7, with D hard to call. The CDR3 is made up of 11 amino acids. Trimming removed 3 bases at V and 3 bases at J, with 3 bases between. Germline lookup yields CDR1 MDHEN and CDR2 SYDVKM. For the CDR3, the DNA is TGTGCCAGCAGTTTTAACTACGAGCAGTACTTC. Translation gives CASSFNYEQYF.

This clone came up many times. This sequence joins TRBV7-2 and TRBJ2-1, with D perhaps matching TRBD2 (5 bases). Germline V lookup: CDR1 SGHTA, CDR2 FQGNSA. CDR3 size: 14 residues. V lost 5 bases, J lost 8 bases, and 16 bases lay in between. The DNA of the CDR3 is TGTGCCAGCAGCCCCAGTAGTCGGGAAGATGAGCAGTTCTTC. This codes for CASSPSSREDEQFF.

The chain is built from TRBV5-4 and TRBJ1-4, with 9 bases matching TRBD1. Germline trimming cut 4 bases from V and 1 base from J; bases unmatched to any gene: 5. The CDR3 totals 16 residues. CDR1 SGHNT and CDR2 YYREEE come from the germline V gene (reference sequence). The CDR3 protein is CASSQGQGRTNEKLFF. CDR3 coding DNA: TGTGCCAGCAGCCAAGGACAGGGGCGAACTAATGAAAAACTGTTTTTT.

The genes are TRBV28 and TRBJ2-1, with 7 bases aligning to TRBD1. CDR3 length: 17 residues. The trim removed 2 bases at V and 9 bases at J, leaving 16 bases unmatched. The germline V gene has CDR1 MDHEN and CDR2 SYDVKM. As DNA, the CDR3 is TGTGCCAGCAGTTTAAGTTTTGGGGACAGTGTCAGTCTTGAGCAGTTCTTC. Translating it yields CASSLSFGDSVSLEQFF.

This clone was seen ten or more times. The chain employs TRBV5-1 and TRBJ2-5, with TRBD1 matching 11 bases. The V segment lost 7 bases and the J segment 4 bases; nucleotides outside the gene matches: 6. The CDR3 length is 14 residues. Germline assignment: CDR1 SGHRS and CDR2 YFSETQ. The CDR3 coding sequence is TGCGCCAGCTCAAGGACAGGGGGCGTAGAGACCCAGTACTTC. Translation gives CASSRTGGVETQYF.

V gene TRBV5-6 combines with J gene TRBJ2-7; D is possibly TRBD1 (6 bases). The germline V gene has CDR1 SGHDT and CDR2 YYEEEE. V gave up 4 bases and J gave up 3 bases, with 17 bases separating them. The CDR3 is made up of 15 amino acids. CDR3 in DNA: TGTGCCAGCAGCAACCGGGACAAGGACCTCTACGAGCAGTACTTC. Amino acid sequence: CASSNRDKDLYEQYF.

CDR3 loop: CASRATGANVLTF. For the CDR3, the DNA is TGTGCCAGCAGGGCTACTGGGGCCAACGTCCTGACTTTC. The rearrangement uses TRBV14 and TRBJ2-6; D unclear. Per the germline V gene, CDR1 is SGHDN and CDR2 is FVKESK. The CDR3 has 13 residues. V shed 6 bases and J shed 2 bases, with 5 bases lying between them.